This T cell receptor (beta chain) was sequenced in a study of T cell responses to AZD1222 COVID-19 vaccine. TCRdb's copy holds only in-frame clones and misses some; the assay was immunoSEQ multiplex PCR. The sample lists 90,000 to 120,000 clones, around nine tenths seen once, with roughly 6.2% in the top ten. CDR3 length equals 15 residues. The V gene's germline CDR1 is MDHEN and CDR2 SYDVKM. With 4 bases clipped from V and 8 bases from J, the junction kept 9 bases outside the gene matches. This specimen consisted of peripheral blood, obtained 28 days after the second AZD1222 dose. This chain connects TRBV28 to TRBJ2-1; TRBD1 matches 9 bases. The TCR comes from an adult who received the AZD1222 COVID-19 vaccine. The CDR3 nucleotides are TGTGCCAGCAGTTCCCGGGACAGGGATGTCGATGAGCAGTTCTTC. This sequence encodes CASSSRDRDVDEQFF.